This is a list of T cell receptor beta chains from one sample in a study of T cell changes during pregnancy in multiple sclerosis. Data came from immunoSEQ multiplex PCR; TCRdb stores just in-frame clones and leaves some out. Among under 110,000 clones, more than 85% were seen once, and the ten largest hold 2.5% to 3.5%. Material: peripheral blood, obtained in the second trimester of pregnancy. Source of these receptors: a female donor with multiple sclerosis, enrolled in a pregnancy study. The CDR3 runs from the conserved cysteine through the conserved F or W. The order of the fields is D gene, V gene, J gene, clone size, CDR3 DNA, CDR3 protein. D genes are given only for firm matches. Part of the rows lack a size; the others show once, few, many or a class for expanded clones.

TRBD2	TRBV5-1	TRBJ2-7	once	TGCGCCAGCAGCCCTAGGAGCGGGAGATCCTACGAGCAGTACTTC	CASSPRSGRSYEQYF
-	TRBV7-2	TRBJ2-1	-	TGTGCCAGCAGCTACAGTCCGGACTATTTTGATGAGCAGTTCTTC	CASSYSPDYFDEQFF
-	TRBV2	TRBJ1-2	-	TGTGCCAGCCGAGTCGAGGGCCCAGGCTATGGCTACACCTTC	CASRVEGPGYGYTF
TRBD1	TRBV19	TRBJ2-1	-	TGTGCCAGTAGTATCTCCGGGACAGGGGTCCTCAATGAGCAGTTCTTC	CASSISGTGVLNEQFF
-	TRBV19	TRBJ2-2	-	TGTGCCAGTAGTAACCCTACCCCCGGGGAGCTGTTTTTT	CASSNPTPGELFF
TRBD1	TRBV5-4	TRBJ1-1	-	TGTGCCAGCAGCTTAAACAGGGGACCGAACACTAAAGCTTTCTTT	CASSLNRGPNTKAFF
TRBD2	TRBV11-3	TRBJ2-3	-	TGTGCCAGCAGCTTAGGCGGGAGTGGGATTGATACGCAGTATTTT	CASSLGGSGIDTQYF
TRBD2	TRBV7-2	TRBJ2-3	-	TGTGCCAGCTTTCGGGGACTAGCGGGAGATACGCAGTATTTT	CASFRGLAGDTQYF
TRBD1	TRBV28	TRBJ1-1	-	TGTGCCAGCAGCTCAGGGGGCACTGAAGCTTTCTTT	CASSSGGTEAFF
TRBD2	TRBV6-4	TRBJ2-1	once	TGTGCCAGCAGTGCTCAGTTAGCGGGAGGTAGTCTGGATGAGCAGTTCTTC	CASSAQLAGGSLDEQFF
-	TRBV28	TRBJ2-5	-	TGTGCCAGCAGTCGAGGTGAGACCCAGTACTTC	CASSRGETQYF
TRBD2	TRBV28	TRBJ2-5	-	TGTGCCAGCAGTTTTAGTTCGGGGGGAGGGCCAGGAGAGACCCAGTACTTC	CASSFSSGGGPGETQYF
TRBD2	TRBV6-5	TRBJ2-1	-	TGTGCCAGTAGACTAGCGGGAGTAAGTGAGCAGTTCTTC	CASRLAGVSEQFF
TRBD2	TRBV7-2	TRBJ2-1	-	TGTGCCAGCAGCTTGGCGGGACTAGCGGATAACTACAATGAGCAGTTCTTC	CASSLAGLADNYNEQFF
-	TRBV15	TRBJ2-2	-	TGTGCCACCAGCAGAACAGGGACGGCCACCGGGGAGCTGTTTTTT	CATSRTGTATGELFF
-	TRBV28	TRBJ1-2	-	TGTGCCAGCACTTACCGCAACTTGGCTAACTATGGCTACACCTTC	CASTYRNLANYGYTF
TRBD2	TRBV19	TRBJ2-7	-	TGTGCCAGTAGTACTAGCGGGAGCTACGAGCAGTACTTC	CASSTSGSYEQYF
-	TRBV25-1	TRBJ2-3	-	TGTGCCAGCAACAACGCAGATACGCAGTATTTT	CASNNADTQYF
TRBD1	TRBV2	TRBJ2-5	-	TGTGCCAGCAGTGCAAGGACAGGGGAAGAGACCCAGTACTTC	CASSARTGEETQYF
-	TRBV5-1	TRBJ2-6	-	TGCGCCAGCACACAGACAGCCTCTGGGGCCAACGTCCTGACTTTC	CASTQTASGANVLTF
-	TRBV7-3	TRBJ2-2	-	TGTGCCAGCAGCGAGACTAGTGGGGTAAACACCGGGGAGCTGTTTTTT	CASSETSGVNTGELFF
-	TRBV28	TRBJ1-5	-	TGTGCCAGCAGTGCCCCTGCCCCCACATATAGCAATCAGCCCCAGCATTTT	CASSAPAPTYSNQPQHF
-	TRBV5-1	TRBJ2-1	-	TGCGCCAGCAGCTCGGGGGGCGTCTACAATGAGCAGTTCTTC	CASSSGGVYNEQFF
-	TRBV6-1	TRBJ2-1	-	TGTGCCAGCAGTGCAGGGGTGGGTGAGCAGTTCTTC	CASSAGVGEQFF
-	TRBV5-4	TRBJ2-7	-	TGTGCCAGCAGCAAGGAGGGGGGGAGCTCCTACGAGCAGTACTTC	CASSKEGGSSYEQYF
TRBD1	TRBV19	TRBJ2-7	-	TGTGCCAGTAGTATCGCGGGACAGGGATCGTACGAGCAGTACTTC	CASSIAGQGSYEQYF
-	TRBV5-1	TRBJ2-2	-	TGCGCCAGCAGCTTGACAGGCCACCCGAACACCGGGGAGCTGTTTTTT	CASSLTGHPNTGELFF
-	TRBV10-3	TRBJ2-7	once	TGTGCCATCAGTGGGCAGGGGACGAACGAGCAGTACTTC	CAISGQGTNEQYF
TRBD2	TRBV5-4	TRBJ2-1	-	TGTGCCAGCAGCGGGGGGGGAGGGGTACAGCAGTTCTTC	CASSGGGGVQQFF
-	TRBV6-5	TRBJ1-3	-	TGTGCCAGCAGTCTACAGGGTGGAAACACCATATATTTT	CASSLQGGNTIYF
TRBD2	TRBV5-8	TRBJ2-3	-	TGTGCCAGCAGCTTGGCCGTAGTAGCGGGGGATACAGATACGCAGTATTTT	CASSLAVVAGDTDTQYF
-	TRBV28	TRBJ1-5	many	TGTGCCAGCAGTCCAGAGGGTTTTCAGCCCCAGCATTTT	CASSPEGFQPQHF
-	TRBV6-5	TRBJ1-2	-	TGTGCCAGCAGTTACTCGAGGACTACTAACTATGGCTACACCTTC	CASSYSRTTNYGYTF
-	TRBV9	TRBJ2-5	-	TGTGCCAGCAGCGGCAGGGTGGAAGAGACCCAGTACTTC	CASSGRVEETQYF
TRBD1	TRBV7-8	TRBJ1-5	-	TGTGCCAGCAGCTTGGGGACAGGGAACGGTCAGCCCCAGCATTTT	CASSLGTGNGQPQHF
-	TRBV5-8	TRBJ2-5	-	TGTGCCAGCAGCTTGAGCGGGCAGGGGGGAGGAGAGACCCAGTACTTC	CASSLSGQGGGETQYF
-	TRBV28	TRBJ2-7	-	TGTGCCACCAGACAGGCGCCCCTCGAGCAGTACTTC	CATRQAPLEQYF
-	TRBV27	TRBJ1-2	-	TGTGCCAGCAGTTTAAGTGGAGGAGGCTATGGCTACACCTTC	CASSLSGGGYGYTF
TRBD1	TRBV6-5	TRBJ2-5	-	TGTGCCAGCAGTAAGACAGGGCCCGAGACCCAGTACTTC	CASSKTGPETQYF
TRBD1	TRBV5-8	TRBJ2-2	-	TGTGCCAGCAGCCTTAAGGGGGCGGGCGCCGGGGAGCTGTTTTTT	CASSLKGAGAGELFF
-	TRBV5-1	TRBJ1-6	-	TGCGCCAGCAGCTTGGCTGGGAGTGATTCACCCCTCCACTTT	CASSLAGSDSPLHF